The 27 T cell receptor beta chains presented below share a single source sample, sequenced in a study of control samples from healthy donors and cancer patients. Profiling relied on immunoSEQ multiplex PCR, and the TCRdb table lists in-frame clones only, not all of them. The sample has around 190,000 clones, and its top ten clones hold under 2.5%. Input material: blood. The origin of the receptors is a woman aged 25 to 39 in good health.

J is TRBJ1-5 and V is TRBV7-2; 7 nucleotides align to TRBD1. The trim removed 5 bases at V and 0 bases at J, leaving 7 bases unmatched. This CDR3 is 16 amino acids long. Germline V lookup: CDR1 SGHTA, CDR2 FQGNSA. The CDR3 DNA follows: TGTGCCAGCAGCGCACACAGGGGCCGTAGCAATCAGCCCCAGCATTTT. Translated: CASSAHRGRSNQPQHF. The full variable domain, in which reference TRBV7-2 and TRBJ1-5 provide the parts outside the CDR3, is GAGVSQSPSNKVTEKGKDVELRCDPISGHTALYWYRQSLGQGLEFLIYFQGNSAPDKSGLPSDRFSAERTGGSVSTLTIQRTQQEDSAVYLCASSAHRGRSNQPQHFGDGTRLSIL.

The rearrangement joins TRBV27 to TRBJ1-1; 7 bases align to TRBD1. The CDR3 is 13 residues long. Germline loops: CDR1 MNHEY, CDR2 SMNVEV (reference sequence). The V and J ends lost 3 bases and 7 bases, in that order; junction bases with no gene match: 5. CDR3 DNA: TGTGCCAGCAGTTTGAGTAGGGACAGTGAAGCTTTCTTT. This gives the protein CASSLSRDSEAFF.

The chain is built from TRBV9 and TRBJ2-7; 12 bases are a match to TRBD2. The CDR3 is 18 residues long. The germline V gene has CDR1 SGDLS and CDR2 YYNGEE. The trim removed 4 bases at V and 3 bases at J, leaving 14 bases unmatched. The CDR3 spells CASSPEWGLAGSNYEQYF. CDR3 nucleotide sequence: TGTGCCAGCAGCCCCGAGTGGGGACTAGCGGGCTCAAACTACGAGCAGTACTTC.

The chain has TRBV29-1 and TRBJ1-2; a possible D gene is TRBD1 (6 bases). Per the germline V gene, CDR1 is SQVTM and CDR2 is ANQGSEA. Trimming left V 3 bases short and J 8 bases short, with 16 bases between. The CDR3 sequence is 13 residues long. CDR3 DNA: TGCAGCGTTGAGGAATGGACAGCGCAAGGCTACACCTTC. This gives the protein CSVEEWTAQGYTF.

The chain has TRBV7-9 and TRBJ1-1; no reliable D call. CDR3 length: 15 residues. The germline V and J ends were trimmed by 0 bases and 5 bases, with 13 bases remaining between them. Germline V gene lookup returns CDR1 SEHNR and CDR2 FQNEAQ (reference sequence). CDR3 in amino acids: CASSLARQTSTEAFF. In DNA form, the CDR3 reads TGTGCCAGCAGCTTAGCGCGCCAGACTAGTACTGAAGCTTTCTTT.

V is TRBV7-9 and J is TRBJ2-7; D tentatively reads TRBD1 or TRBD2 (5 bases each). The V end lost 4 bases, the J end lost 6 bases, and 16 bases lay between the germline ends. This CDR3 is built from 14 residues. Germline lookup yields CDR1 SEHNR and CDR2 FQNEAQ (reference sequence). The CDR3 DNA sequence: TGTGCCAGCAGCTGGGACGGAGGAGGCGTCGAGCAGTACTTC. Protein: CASSWDGGGVEQYF.

The chain couples TRBV5-1 to TRBJ2-7; maybe TRBD2 (5 bases). Looked up from germline, CDR1 is SGHRS and CDR2 is YFSETQ. V lost 4 bases and J lost 0, with 11 bases in between. The CDR3 is 14 amino acids. The DNA for the CDR3 is TGCGCCAGCAGCCCGAGGGTTAGCTCCTACGAGCAGTACTTC. Translating gives CASSPRVSSYEQYF. Full variable domain (rest looked up from reference TRBV5-1 and TRBJ2-7): KAGVTQTPRYLIKTRGQQVTLSCSPISGHRSVSWYQQTPGQGLQFLFEYFSETQRNKGNFPGRFSGRQFSNSRSEMNVSTLELGDSALYLCASSPRVSSYEQYFGPGTRLTVT.

The chain recombines TRBV11-2 with TRBJ1-2; D is unresolved. The CDR3 loop spans 15 amino acids. Germline V lookup: CDR1 SGHAT, CDR2 FQNNGV. Trimming left V 1 base short and J 6 bases short, with 15 bases between. The DNA of the CDR3 is TGTGCCAGCAGCTTAGGTAGTCTCGGGTCCCATGGCTACACCTTC. This translates into CASSLGSLGSHGYTF.

V usage is TRBV3-1 (or the pseudogene TRBV3-2) and J usage is TRBJ1-2; 8 bases agree with TRBD1. Germline V lookup: CDR1 LGHDT, CDR2 YNNKEL (reference sequence). CDR3 size: 14 residues. V dropped 2 bases and J dropped 6; count of bases not matched to a gene: 5. DNA of the CDR3: TGTGCCAGCAGCCAAAGGGGACAGGACGATGGCTACACCTTC. It codes for CASSQRGQDDGYTF.

This sequence joins TRBV5-6 and TRBJ1-4; D is perhaps TRBD1 (5 bases). The V gene's germline CDR1 is SGHDT and CDR2 YYEEEE. V lost 4 bases, J lost 7 bases, and 14 bases lay in between. The CDR3 has 14 residues. The CDR3 loop is CASSNFGGGEKLFF. The DNA for the CDR3 is TGTGCCAGCAGCAATTTTGGGGGTGGTGAAAAACTGTTTTTT.

The genes are TRBV5-5 and TRBJ2-5, with TRBD1 as a possible D gene (5 bases). CDR3 length: 16 amino acids. Between the trimmed V and J ends, which lost 5 bases and 5 bases, there was a span of 22 bases. Germline V lookup: CDR1 SGHKS, CDR2 YYEKEE (reference sequence). CDR3 sequence reads: CASSRLLLQGPETQYF. In DNA, the CDR3 is TGTGCCAGCAGTCGCTTACTACTCCAGGGTCCGGAGACCCAGTACTTC.

This rearrangement joins TRBV3-1 (or the pseudogene TRBV3-2) to TRBJ1-6; no definite D call. From germline, CDR1 is LGHDT and CDR2 YNNKEL (reference sequence). Trimming took 1 base from V and 6 from J, leaving 10 bases between them. The CDR3 spans 15 residues. CDR3 DNA: TGTGCCAGCAGCCAAGTTGTCAGTGGTAATTCACCCCTCCACTTT. This encodes CASSQVVSGNSPLHF.

V gene TRBV2 combines with J gene TRBJ1-2; TRBD1 matches at 8 bases. Trimming took 0 bases from V and 8 from J; bases not matched to a gene: 5. The CDR3 has 14 residues. Germline V gene sequence: CDR1 SNHLY, CDR2 FYNNEI. The CDR3 coding sequence is TGTGCCAGCAGTGAAGCGGACAGGGTAAGCGGCTACACCTTC. Protein sequence: CASSEADRVSGYTF.

This rearrangement joins TRBV6-6 to TRBJ1-5; no firm D call. Trimming removed 6 bases from V and 6 bases from J, with 12 bases in between. Per germline, CDR1 MNHNY and CDR2 SVGAGI (reference sequence). The CDR3 length is 13 residues. CDR3 amino acids: CASSGREAQPQHF. The CDR3 DNA is TGTGCCAGCAGCGGGCGGGAAGCTCAGCCCCAGCATTTT.

The rearrangement joins TRBV4-1 to TRBJ1-2; no clear D. This CDR3 is built from 14 residues. Looked up from germline, CDR1 is MGHRA and CDR2 is YSYEKL. The V end was cut by 1 base, the J end by 8 bases, with 14 bases between. The CDR3 protein is CASSQGQAAEGYTF. CDR3 coding DNA: TGCGCCAGCAGCCAAGGGCAGGCGGCGGAAGGCTACACCTTC.

The chain couples TRBV28 to TRBJ2-7, with D maybe TRBD1 (5 bases). The CDR3 totals 14 residues. V shed 3 bases and J shed 7 bases, with 16 bases lying between them. Germline loops: CDR1 MDHEN, CDR2 SYDVKM. The CDR3 DNA reads TGTGCCAGCAGTTTTAGGCCAGGGTACTATGAGCAGTACTTC. Protein product: CASSFRPGYYEQYF.

V gene TRBV20-1 combines with J gene TRBJ1-1, with a weak D call TRBD1 (5 bases). From germline, CDR1 is DFQATT and CDR2 SNEGSKA (reference sequence). The CDR3 spans 11 residues. With 7 bases removed from V and 1 base from J, the gap between germline ends came to 7 bases. CDR3 sequence: CSVGQNTEAFF. For the CDR3, the DNA is TGCAGTGTCGGACAGAACACTGAAGCTTTCTTT.

The chain uses TRBV10-2 and TRBJ2-7; the D call may be TRBD1 or TRBD2 (6 bases each). Between the trimmed V and J ends, which lost 7 bases and 5 bases, there was a span of 24 bases. This CDR3 comprises 16 residues. Germline CDR1 WSHSY, CDR2 SAAADI. Written as DNA, the CDR3 is TGCGCCAGCACCCGAGGGGGGTACAGGGAGCGCCACGAGCAGTACTTC. This encodes CASTRGGYRERHEQYF.

The rearrangement uses TRBV7-8 and TRBJ1-5; maybe TRBD1 (6 bases). The CDR3 has 14 amino acids. The germline gives CDR1 SGHVS, CDR2 FQNEAQ. Trimming cost V 5 bases and J 6 bases, with 14 bases left between them. CDR3 DNA: TGTGCCAGCAGCCCGAAGCGGGGGCTTCAGCCCCAGCATTTT. This translates into CASSPKRGLQPQHF.

The chain has TRBV5-5 and TRBJ1-1; no reliable D call. The germline CDR1 and CDR2 sequences are SGHKS and YYEKEE (reference sequence). V was trimmed by 2 bases and J by 0 bases, leaving 8 bases between them. The CDR3 has 14 amino acids. CDR3 nucleotide sequence: TGTGCCAGCAGCTTACCGAGGGTGAACACTGAAGCTTTCTTT. Translating it yields CASSLPRVNTEAFF.

The CDR3 loop reads CASSHPAGEGEAFF. In DNA, the CDR3 is TGTGCCAGCAGTCATCCGGCAGGGGAGGGTGAAGCTTTCTTT. The chain combines TRBV28 with TRBJ1-1, with D perhaps matching TRBD1 (6 bases). V was cut by 5 bases and J by 7 bases, with 17 bases left in between. Germline V gene lookup returns CDR1 MDHEN and CDR2 SYDVKM. The CDR3 has 14 amino acids.

This chain links TRBV5-1 with TRBJ1-2; D uncertain. The V gene's germline CDR1 is SGHRS and CDR2 YFSETQ. V lost 0 bases, J lost 0 bases, and 3 bases lay in between. The CDR3 sequence is 13 residues long. In DNA, the CDR3 is TGCGCCAGCAGCTTGGGACCTAACTATGGCTACACCTTC. It is translated as CASSLGPNYGYTF.

The chain employs TRBV28 and TRBJ1-2; TRBD1 is a possible D gene (5 bases). CDR1 is MDHEN and CDR2 is SYDVKM in the germline V gene. This CDR3 is 16 amino acids long. Trimming removed 4 bases from V and 5 bases from J, with 20 bases in between. CDR3 sequence: CASSWGGDLSAYGYTF. In nucleotides, the CDR3 is TGTGCCAGCAGTTGGGGGGGTGATTTGTCGGCTTATGGCTACACCTTC.

The chain is built from TRBV29-1 and TRBJ1-2; 7 positions agree with TRBD1. Germline V gene lookup returns CDR1 SQVTM and CDR2 ANQGSEA. The CDR3 loop spans 17 amino acids. Trimming removed 4 bases from V and 2 bases from J; junction bases left unmatched: 16. CDR3 sequence reads: CSVGAPRQGTGNYGYTF. CDR3 in DNA: TGCAGCGTTGGTGCACCGAGACAGGGCACAGGGAACTATGGCTACACCTTC.

This rearrangement joins TRBV5-1 to TRBJ2-2; 9 nucleotides match TRBD2. After removal of 0 bases from V and 2 bases from J, the junction contained 2 bases not matched to a gene. There are 16 residues in the CDR3. Per germline, CDR1 SGHRS and CDR2 YFSETQ. CDR3: CASSLVAGANTGELFF. CDR3 bases: TGCGCCAGCAGCTTGGTAGCGGGGGCCAACACCGGGGAGCTGTTTTTT. Full variable domain (rest looked up from reference TRBV5-1 and TRBJ2-2): KAGVTQTPRYLIKTRGQQVTLSCSPISGHRSVSWYQQTPGQGLQFLFEYFSETQRNKGNFPGRFSGRQFSNSRSEMNVSTLELGDSALYLCASSLVAGANTGELFFGEGSRLTVL.

The rearrangement uses TRBV28 and TRBJ1-2, with D unclear. Trimming took 8 bases from V and 4 from J, leaving 17 bases between them. The germline V gene encodes CDR1 MDHEN and CDR2 SYDVKM. The CDR3 length is 14 residues. CDR3 amino acids: CASSPLDELYGYTF. Written as DNA, the CDR3 is TGTGCCAGCTCCCCCCTTGACGAACTCTATGGCTACACCTTC.

The chain uses TRBV2 and TRBJ2-2; D might be TRBD1 (5 bases). Germline CDR1 and CDR2: SNHLY and FYNNEI. This CDR3 comprises 12 residues. The V end lost 3 bases, the J end lost 6 bases, and 5 bases lay between the germline ends. Here the CDR3 DNA reads TGTGCCAGCAGTGAGGGGCCCGGGGAGCTGTTTTTT. Its protein product is CASSEGPGELFF.